This T cell receptor beta chain comes out of a study of cytomegalovirus exposure and HLA in healthy donors. Study information: Among the 370 or so donors who were genotyped, about 86% fell in the genetic ancestry cluster that is associated with self-reported Caucasian donors.

With regard to this clone: Antigen specificity is unknown.

Per germline, CDR1 MGHRA and CDR2 YSYEKL. V lost 1 base and J 8 bases, leaving 6 bases between the germline ends. The CDR3 has 12 residues. PCR primers comprised 60 Vbeta and 13 Jbeta primers. Clones were sequenced by immunoSEQ multiplex PCR, and TCRdb holds only the in-frame ones, with some missing. In total, the table holds just under 60,000 clones. Overall study results and limits: Per published accounts, TCR beta sequences correctly predicted the HLA-A and HLA-B alleles of most subjects. Across HLA loci, a later analysis found differing TCR association rates, with DRB1 most and HLA-C fewest. Researchers reported that a few CMV-associated chains were confirmed in vitro as CMV antigen-specific.

This sequence was found in a male donor in good health and CMV-seronegative. J is TRBJ2-1 and V is TRBV4-1; D might be TRBD1 (5 bases). Specimen: PBMCs. In nucleotides, the CDR3 is TGCGCCAGCAGCCAAGTAGGGGATGAGCAGTTCTTC. Amino acid sequence: CASSQVGDEQFF.